These T cell receptor beta chains were read from a single sample in a study of breast tumors, draining lymph nodes, adjacent tissues. TCRdb reanalysed the multiplex PCR reads using MiXCR and keeps one entry per CDR3 protein. The sample lists 9,500 to 14,000 distinct CDR3 sequences; less than 60% were seen once. The sequencing input was breast tumor tissue. The source is a female donor with breast cancer. Some clones in this sample may be carry-over from other donors' samples. Each CDR3 is given with its conserved first and last residue. A D gene is named only where the DNA matches it firmly. Clone size is stated in some rows and not others, as once, few, many or a class when expanded.

d_call j_call v_call clone_size cdr3_nt cdr3_aa
. TRBJ2-1 TRBV24-1 medium-sized TGTGCCACCAGTGATTTTCTGGGCTCGAAGCAGTTCTTC CATSDFLGSKQFF
. TRBJ2-3 TRBV11-3 . TGTGCCAGCAGCTTGGGCCCAGATACGCAGTATTTT CASSLGPDTQYF
TRBD2 TRBJ2-7 TRBV5-1 . TGCGCCAGCACTTCCGGGGGATACGGGAGGAGCGACGAGCAGTACTTC CASTSGGYGRSDEQYF
TRBD1 TRBJ2-5 TRBV20-1 . TGCAGTGCGCCGACAGGGGTAGAGACCCAGTACTTC CSAPTGVETQYF
. TRBJ1-6 TRBV27 medium-sized TGTGCCAGCAGTCCGGCCGGACATTCACCCCTCCACTTT CASSPAGHSPLHF
. TRBJ2-7 TRBV7-2 many TGTGCCAGCAGCCCAAGAGCAGGGAATTCCTACGAGCAGTACTTC CASSPRAGNSYEQYF
TRBD1 TRBJ1-5 TRBV20-1 . TGCAGTGCTAGAGCCGGGACAGGGCTTAATCAGCCCCAGCATTTT CSARAGTGLNQPQHF
. TRBJ1-6 TRBV9 . TGTGCCAGCAGCGTAGGTCAGGGTAATTCACCCCTCCACTTT CASSVGQGNSPLHF
. TRBJ2-2 TRBV7-9 . TGTGCCAGCAGCTTAGAAAACGGGGAGCTGTTTTTT CASSLENGELFF
TRBD2 TRBJ2-7 TRBV20-1 . TGCAGTGTTTCAGCGGGGGGCCGTTACGAGCAGTACTTC CSVSAGGRYEQYF
TRBD1 TRBJ2-7 TRBV5-1 . TGCGCCAGCAGCTTACAGGGGCACTCCTACGAGCAGTACTTC CASSLQGHSYEQYF
. TRBJ2-1 TRBV7-9 . TGTGCCAGCGACCTTGATGTTGCCTCCTACAATGAGCAGTTCTTC CASDLDVASYNEQFF
. TRBJ2-1 TRBV7-8 many TGTGCCAGCAGCTTAGCGGGCGCGTCGAATGAGCAGTTCTTC CASSLAGASNEQFF
TRBD2 TRBJ2-7 TRBV2 . TGTGCCAGCACAGCGACTAGCGGGATTAGCTACGAGCAGTACTTC CASTATSGISYEQYF
. TRBJ2-7 TRBV15 . TGTGCCACCAGCAGAGATCTTAGCGGCCTCACCTACGAGCAGTACTTC CATSRDLSGLTYEQYF
TRBD2 TRBJ2-6 TRBV7-2 . TGTGCCAGCAGCTTACCCGGGGAGGGACTTTTCCGGTCTGGGGCCAACGTCCTGACTTTC CASSLPGEGLFRSGANVLTF
TRBD1 TRBJ2-7 TRBV7-9 . TGTGCCAGCAGCTTAACAGGGGACGGCGCGGGCGAGCAGTACTTC CASSLTGDGAGEQYF
TRBD2 TRBJ2-5 TRBV4-2 medium-sized TGTGCCAGCAGCCAAGATTGGGGGGGAGAGACCCAGTACTTC CASSQDWGGETQYF
. TRBJ2-7 TRBV9 many TGTGCCAGCAGCGTAGAACCCACATCAGGGCCCGAGCAGTACTTC CASSVEPTSGPEQYF
TRBD1 TRBJ1-2 TRBV29-1 . TGCAGCGGGGGACAGGGGGCCGGGGGCTACACCTTC CSGGQGAGGYTF
. TRBJ1-5 TRBV10-3 . TGTGCCATCAGTGTCGATGCGGGGAATCAGCCCCAGCATTTT CAISVDAGNQPQHF
. TRBJ1-5 TRBV20-1 once TGCAGTGCTAGAGGCCCGGGGGGCGGTGCGAATAGCAATCAGCCCCAGCATTTT CSARGPGGGANSNQPQHF
. TRBJ2-2 TRBV5-6 once TGTGCCAGCAGGCCCGTAGAGACCGGGGAGCTGTTTTTT CASRPVETGELFF
TRBD1 TRBJ1-3 TRBV10-3 . TGTGCCATCAGTTCTGACAGGGTTGGAAACACCATATATTTT CAISSDRVGNTIYF
. TRBJ2-2 TRBV7-2 . TGTGCCAGCAGCTTAGTCGGGGCCGGGGAGCTGTTTTTT CASSLVGAGELFF
TRBD2 TRBJ2-3 TRBV29-1 few TGCAGCGTCGGGGGAGGGAAGGGGACAGATACGCAGTATTTT CSVGGGKGTDTQYF
. TRBJ2-2 TRBV13 . TGTGCCAGACCCAAACCCGGGGAGCTGTTTTTT CARPKPGELFF
TRBD1 TRBJ1-4 TRBV20-1 . TGCAGTGCTAGAGGGCTCACAGGGGACCCCGCCTCTGGGGGAAAACTGTTTTTT CSARGLTGDPASGGKLFF
. TRBJ2-5 TRBV9 few . CASSVGQGAETQSF
. TRBJ2-1 TRBV3-1 . TGTGCCAGCAGCCAAGCTGGTAGGGCAGGCTCCTACAATGAGCAGTTCTTC CASSQAGRAGSYNEQFF
TRBD2 TRBJ2-3 TRBV29-1 once TGCAGCGTTGTCGCGGGAGCAGATACGCAGTATTTT CSVVAGADTQYF
. TRBJ2-1 TRBV20-1 . TGCAGTGCTAGGCGGCGTAGGGACAATGCGCAGTTCTTC CSARRRRDNAQFF
TRBD1 TRBJ1-5 TRBV2 . TGTGCCAGCTCGGGACAGGCTCATCAGCCCCAGCATTTT CASSGQAHQPQHF
. TRBJ2-1 TRBV5-1 . TGCGCCAGCGCGTTCTTGGGAGTGAACGAAGCTGAGCAGTTCTTC CASAFLGVNEAEQFF
. TRBJ1-4 TRBV5-1 . TGCGCCAGCAGCTTAACAGGGCTCTCTAATGAAAAACTGTTTTTT CASSLTGLSNEKLFF
. TRBJ1-3 TRBV2 . TGTGCCAGCAGTGAAGGGTATGGAGGGTCCCTGAACACCATATATTTT CASSEGYGGSLNTIYF
. TRBJ2-2 TRBV27 . TGTGCCAGCAGTTTAGGCGGCCTCCGGAACACCGGGGAGCTGTTTTTT CASSLGGLRNTGELFF
. TRBJ2-1 TRBV20-1 . TGCAGTGCTACCTGGCGAGAGCGGAACTACAATGAGCAGTTCTTC CSATWRERNYNEQFF
. TRBJ2-2 TRBV10-3 . TGTACCATCAGTGTAAGTGCCGGGGAGCTGTTTTTT CTISVSAGELFF
TRBD2 TRBJ2-1 TRBV7-8 few TGTGCCAGCAGCTTAGGAGGGGAGGGGAATGAGCAGTTCTTC CASSLGGEGNEQFF
TRBD1 TRBJ2-6 TRBV6-1 . TGTGCCAGCAGGGACAGGGCCAGCTCTGGGGCCAACGTCCTGACTTTC CASRDRASSGANVLTF
. TRBJ2-5 TRBV18 . TGTGCCAGCTCAGGAATCCGGGAGACCCAGTACTTC CASSGIRETQYF
TRBD1 TRBJ1-6 TRBV6-5 . TGTGCCAGCAGCGACAGGGAGAGCTCCTATAATTCACCCCTCCACTTT CASSDRESSYNSPLHF
TRBD2 TRBJ2-1 TRBV29-1 . TGCAGCTCTAGCGGGGACTACAATGAGCAGTTCTTC CSSSGDYNEQFF
. TRBJ2-1 TRBV18 . TGTGCCAGCTCACCAGGCTCCAATGAGCAGTTCTTC CASSPGSNEQFF
TRBD2 TRBJ2-3 TRBV5-8 few TGTGCCAGCAGCCTCGGGACTAGCGGATTCACAGATACGCAGTATTTT CASSLGTSGFTDTQYF
. TRBJ1-4 TRBV7-6 . TGTGCCAGCAGCTTAGAACTCCGGGGTGCGGATGAAAAACTGTTTTTT CASSLELRGADEKLFF
. TRBJ1-6 TRBV7-2 . TGTGCCAGCAGCCCGGTACAGGGAGGTGGTTCACCCCTCCACTTT CASSPVQGGGSPLHF
TRBD1 TRBJ1-4 TRBV10-3 . TGTGCCATCAGTGTGGGGTCCCTTTTGGGACAGGGTGGAGCGGCAACTAATGAAAAACTGTTTTTT CAISVGSLLGQGGAATNEKLFF
. TRBJ2-1 TRBV12-5 . TGTGCTAGCGGTTCCACAGGTGGGGGTGAGCAGTTCTTC CASGSTGGGEQFF
. TRBJ2-2 TRBV7-3 . TGTGCCAGCAGCGCTACTAGAACCGGGGAGCTGTTTTTT CASSATRTGELFF
TRBD2 TRBJ2-7 TRBV28 few TGTGCCAGCAGTCTGACAACGGGACTAGCGGGGGTGCCATTCTACGAGCAGTACTTC CASSLTTGLAGVPFYEQYF
TRBD1 TRBJ2-3 TRBV24-1 . TGTGCCACCAGTGACCCGGGACAGGGGAGCACAGATACGCAGTATTTT CATSDPGQGSTDTQYF
TRBD1 TRBJ2-3 TRBV5-4 . TGTGCCAGCAGCTTGGCCGGGACAGTGACAGATACGCAGTATTTT CASSLAGTVTDTQYF
TRBD1 TRBJ2-7 TRBV14 medium-sized TGTGCCAGCAGCTACGGGACAGCGTACGAGCAGTACTTC CASSYGTAYEQYF